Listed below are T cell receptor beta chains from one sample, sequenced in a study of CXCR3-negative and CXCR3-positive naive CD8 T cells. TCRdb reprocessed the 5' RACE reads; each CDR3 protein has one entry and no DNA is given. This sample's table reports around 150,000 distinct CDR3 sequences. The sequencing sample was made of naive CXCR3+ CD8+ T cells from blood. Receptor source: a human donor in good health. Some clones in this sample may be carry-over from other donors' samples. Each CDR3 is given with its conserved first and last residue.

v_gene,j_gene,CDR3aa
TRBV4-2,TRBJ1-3,CASSQEAGAGNTIYF
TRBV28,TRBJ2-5,CASRSTEYQETQYF
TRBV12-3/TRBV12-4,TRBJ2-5,CASSLGQIGKTQYF
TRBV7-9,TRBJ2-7,CASSRPGQDYEQYF
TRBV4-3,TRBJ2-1,CASSPSSGGQYEQFF
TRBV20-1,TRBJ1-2,CSAQTGGSNYGYTF
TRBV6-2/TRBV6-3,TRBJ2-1,CASSLTSGGLYNEQFF
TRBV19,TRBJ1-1,CASSIRVEAEAFF
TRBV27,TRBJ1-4,CASSPEASWNEKLFF
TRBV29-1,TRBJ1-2,CSVGAREITNYGYTF
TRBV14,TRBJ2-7,CASSRTRSSYEQYF
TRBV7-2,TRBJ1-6,CATRNYNSPLHF
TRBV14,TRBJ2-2,CASSQYTGELFF
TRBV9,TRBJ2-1,CASSVGGGAYNEQFF
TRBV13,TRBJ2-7,CASRDRTSYHEQYF
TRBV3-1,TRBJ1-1,CASQLSGEGRNTEAFF
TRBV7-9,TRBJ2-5,CASSLAGTSGGDQETQYF
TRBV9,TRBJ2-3,CASSPGTSGFTDTQYF
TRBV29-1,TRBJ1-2,CSVADGTVYGYTF
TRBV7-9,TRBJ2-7,CASSSRETPYEQYF
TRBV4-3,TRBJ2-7,CASSNDRPYEQYF
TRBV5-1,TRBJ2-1,CASARVSSYNEQFF